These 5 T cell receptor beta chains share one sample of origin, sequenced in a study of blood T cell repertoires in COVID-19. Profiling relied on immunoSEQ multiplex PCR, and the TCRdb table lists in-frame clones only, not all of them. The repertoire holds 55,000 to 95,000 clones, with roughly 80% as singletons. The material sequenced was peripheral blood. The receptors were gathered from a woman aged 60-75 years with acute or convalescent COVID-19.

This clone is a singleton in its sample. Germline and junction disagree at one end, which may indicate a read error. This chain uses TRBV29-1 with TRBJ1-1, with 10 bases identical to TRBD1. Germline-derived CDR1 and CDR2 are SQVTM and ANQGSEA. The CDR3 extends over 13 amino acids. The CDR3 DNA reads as TGCAGCGTACGGACAGGGGGAGGCACTGAAACTTTCTTT. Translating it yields CSVRTGGGTETFF.

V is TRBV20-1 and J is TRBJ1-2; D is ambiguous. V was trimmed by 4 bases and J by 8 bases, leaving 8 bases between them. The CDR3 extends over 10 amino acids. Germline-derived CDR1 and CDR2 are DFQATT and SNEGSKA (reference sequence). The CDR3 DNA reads TGCAGTGCTACACCAGAAGGCTACACCTTC. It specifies CSATPEGYTF.

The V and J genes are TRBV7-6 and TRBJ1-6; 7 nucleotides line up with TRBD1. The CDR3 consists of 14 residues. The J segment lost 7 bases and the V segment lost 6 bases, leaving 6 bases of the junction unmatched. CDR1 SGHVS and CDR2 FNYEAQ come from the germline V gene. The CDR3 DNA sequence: TGTGCCAGCAGAAGGCAGGGGGTCAATTCACCCCTCCACTTT. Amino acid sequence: CASRRQGVNSPLHF.

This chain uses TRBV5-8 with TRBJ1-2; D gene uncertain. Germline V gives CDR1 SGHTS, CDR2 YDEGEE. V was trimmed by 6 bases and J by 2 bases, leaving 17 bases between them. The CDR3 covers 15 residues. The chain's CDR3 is CASIRSPLGNYGYTF. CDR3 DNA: TGTGCCAGCATCCGAAGCCCCCTCGGGAACTATGGCTACACCTTC.

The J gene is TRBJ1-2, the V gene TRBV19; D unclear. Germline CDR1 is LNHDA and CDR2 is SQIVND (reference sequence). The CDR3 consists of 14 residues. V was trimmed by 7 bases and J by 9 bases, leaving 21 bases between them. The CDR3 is CASTVDRGIISYTF. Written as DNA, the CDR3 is TGTGCCAGTACCGTGGACCGGGGTATTATAAGCTACACCTTC.